The 25 T cell receptor beta chains in this list originate from one sample, sequenced in a study of blood T cells in healthy people across ages. Combining a sample-barcoded 5' primer with a J-beta primer mix, a second PCR ran for 7 to 11 cycles. TCRdb re-called the 5' RACE reads with MiXCR, one entry per CDR3 protein. Of 850,000 to 1,100,000 distinct CDR3 sequences listed, around two fifths were seen once; the top ten hold around 13%. Source material: blood. Every receptor here comes from a man between 18 and 29 years old in good health.

The chain links TRBV20-1 to TRBJ1-2; D unclear. Trimming cost V 0 bases and J 4 bases, with 9 bases left between them. CDR3 length equals 13 residues. The germline gives CDR1 DFQATT, CDR2 SNEGSKA (reference sequence). CDR3 region: CSARDQRSYGYTF. CDR3 in DNA: TGCAGTGCTAGAGATCAGCGTAGCTATGGCTACACCTTC.

V and J are TRBV5-5 and TRBJ1-4, with a possible D match to TRBD1 (6 bases). Germline V lookup: CDR1 SGHKS, CDR2 YYEKEE (reference sequence). V dropped 4 bases and J dropped 7 bases, with 23 bases sitting between them. The CDR3 sequence is 17 residues long. CDR3 coding DNA: TGTGCCAGCAGCCCCAGGGGCAGGGGTAATGTCGTTGAAAAACTGTTTTTT. This translates into CASSPRGRGNVVEKLFF.

This chain links TRBV6-6 with TRBJ1-4, with D possibly TRBD1 on 6 matching bases. This CDR3 has 16 residues. The germline gives CDR1 MNHNY, CDR2 SVGAGI (reference sequence). The ends were cut back, 5 bases at V and 3 bases at J, with 16 bases in the middle. CDR3 nucleotides: TGTGCCAGCAGTCCAACCCGGGACAAGCCTAATGAAAAACTGTTTTTT. Translated: CASSPTRDKPNEKLFF.

V is TRBV7-9 and J is TRBJ2-1, with a tentative D call TRBD1 (5 bases). V lost 0 bases and J lost 8, with 11 bases in between. The CDR3 sequence is 14 residues long. The germline V gene encodes CDR1 SEHNR and CDR2 FQNEAQ (reference sequence). CDR3: CASSLARQRDEQFF. CDR3 sequence (DNA): TGTGCCAGCAGCTTAGCCCGACAGAGAGATGAGCAGTTCTTC. Variable domain in full (rest from reference TRBV7-9 and TRBJ2-1): DTGVSQNPRHKITKRGQNVTFRCDPISEHNRLYWYRQTLGQGPEFLTYFQNEAQLEKSRLLSDRFSAERPKGSFSTLEIQRTEQGDSAMYLCASSLARQRDEQFFGPGTRLTVL.

This chain joins TRBV7-2 and TRBJ2-4, with 12 positions matching TRBD2. The CDR3 consists of 19 residues. Germline V gene data show CDR1 as SGHTA and CDR2 as FQGNSA. Unmatched junction bases numbered 11, after V lost 5 bases and J lost 0 bases. CDR3 DNA sequence: TGTGCCAGCAGCCCGTCTAGCGGGGGGGCTTTATTAGCCAAAAACATTCAGTACTTC. This codes for CASSPSSGGALLAKNIQYF.

This sequence joins TRBV13 and TRBJ2-1; a weak D match, TRBD1 (6 bases). The CDR3 has 15 amino acids. Trimming pared 11 bases from V and 3 bases from J, leaving 20 bases between. CDR1 is PRHDT and CDR2 is FYEKMQ in the germline V gene (reference sequence). CDR3 DNA sequence: TGTGCCGGCAACCCCCCGGGCAGGGGCTACAATGAGCAGTTCTTC. Residues: CAGNPPGRGYNEQFF.

The gene calls are TRBV6-2 or TRBV6-3 and TRBJ1-2, with TRBD1 identical over 9 bases. CDR1 is MNHEY, CDR2 SVGEGT, per germline. The CDR3 extends over 17 amino acids. The J segment lost 4 bases and the V segment lost 8 bases, leaving 17 bases of the junction unmatched. CDR3 sequence: CASSRTQDRGWTYGYTF. As DNA, the CDR3 is TGTGCCAGCTCGAGAACACAGGACAGGGGATGGACCTATGGCTACACCTTC.

The chain recombines TRBV7-9 with TRBJ2-1, with 9 bases lining up with TRBD1. Germline loops: CDR1 SEHNR, CDR2 FQNEAQ (reference sequence). This CDR3 has 15 amino acids. The junction had 11 bases not matched to a gene; V was cut back by 7 bases and J by 7 bases. In nucleotides, the CDR3 is TGTGCCAGCACCCCACCCACAGGGGGCAATAATGAGCAGTTCTTC. The encoded protein is CASTPPTGGNNEQFF. The entire variable domain, with the rest obtained from reference TRBV7-9 and TRBJ2-1, is as follows: DTGVSQNPRHKITKRGQNVTFRCDPISEHNRLYWYRQTLGQGPEFLTYFQNEAQLEKSRLLSDRFSAERPKGSFSTLEIQRTEQGDSAMYLCASTPPTGGNNEQFFGPGTRLTVL.

A few counts support this clonotype. The chain couples TRBV12-5 to TRBJ2-3, with TRBD1 matching over 9 bases. Germline values: CDR1 LGHNT, CDR2 FRNRAP. The CDR3 has 12 amino acids. Trimming at V came to 4 bases and at J to 10 bases, leaving 3 bases not matched to a gene. The CDR3 coding sequence is TGTGCTAGTGGTTCGGGACAGGGTGCGCAGTATTTT. Its translation: CASGSGQGAQYF.

Only a few counts were recorded for this clonotype. V is TRBV9 and J is TRBJ1-4; D is uncertain. The germline CDR1 and CDR2 sequences are SGDLS and YYNGEE. The length of the CDR3 is 14 residues. V gave up 0 bases and J gave up 8 bases, with 11 bases separating them. This CDR3 reads CASSVDGVEEKLFF. In nucleotides, the CDR3 is TGTGCCAGCAGCGTAGATGGGGTGGAGGAAAAACTGTTTTTT. Full variable domain (outside the CDR3, taken from reference TRBV9 and TRBJ1-4): DSGVTQTPKHLITATGQRVTLRCSPRSGDLSVYWYQQSLDQGLQFLIQYYNGEERAKGNILERFSAQQFPDLHSELNLSSLELGDSALYFCASSVDGVEEKLFFGSGTQLSVL.

This clonotype has more than one count but fewer than ten. This chain links TRBV18 with TRBJ2-1; 9 positions match TRBD2. CDR3 length: 17 amino acids. Germline values: CDR1 KGHSH, CDR2 LQKENI. V lost 4 bases, J lost 3 bases, and 10 bases stayed unmatched. Written as DNA, the CDR3 is TGTGCCAGCTCACTGGGCCTAGCGGGGATTTTCTACAATGAGCAGTTCTTC. Protein: CASSLGLAGIFYNEQFF.

This chain links TRBV12-3 or TRBV12-4 with TRBJ2-7; perhaps TRBD1 as D (5 bases). V lost 3 bases, J lost 4 bases, and 25 bases lay in between. The CDR3 covers 18 residues. Here the CDR3 DNA reads TGTGCCAGCAGTTTGAAACGCTCCGCCCCGACAGTGAAATACGAGCAGTACTTC. This encodes CASSLKRSAPTVKYEQYF.

The chain combines TRBV6-2 or TRBV6-3 with TRBJ1-2; 10 bases are a match to TRBD1. This CDR3 has 13 residues. V shed 5 bases and J 7 bases; nucleotides not matched to a gene: 4. Germline assignment: CDR1 MNHEY and CDR2 SVGEGT. CDR3 in DNA: TGTGCCAGCAGTACGACAGGGGGCATTGGCTACACCTTC. It translates to CASSTTGGIGYTF.

The sample holds a few counts of this clonotype. The chain joins TRBV7-9 to TRBJ1-2, with 11 bases that match TRBD1. CDR1 and CDR2 (germline): SEHNR, FQNEAQ (reference sequence). CDR3 length: 14 residues. Trimming at V came to 4 bases and at J to 3 bases, leaving 1 base not matched to a gene. CDR3 residues: CASSSDRGHYGYTF. CDR3 coding DNA: TGTGCCAGCAGCTCGGACAGGGGGCACTATGGCTACACCTTC.

This rearrangement joins TRBV2 to TRBJ1-2, with TRBD1 matching over 12 bases. The CDR3 has 16 residues. In germline, CDR1 is SNHLY, CDR2 FYNNEI. Trimming removed 7 bases from V and 3 bases from J; junction bases left unmatched: 9. The CDR3 DNA reads as TGTGCCAGCACCCGGGACAGGGGGCGCGCGGACTATGGCTACACCTTC. Amino acids: CASTRDRGRADYGYTF.

In this sample, this clonotype turned up a few times. The V gene is TRBV27, the J gene TRBJ1-1; no definite D call. Germline CDR1 MNHEY, CDR2 SMNVEV (reference sequence). The V and J ends lost 6 bases and 8 bases respectively, with 16 bases between them. The CDR3 has 13 amino acids. CDR3 sequence (DNA): TGTGCCAGCAGGGGAAATGTGGCGCGGGAAGCTTTCTTT. This encodes CASRGNVAREAFF.

The genes are TRBV10-3 and TRBJ1-1; D remains unclear. V was clipped by 0 bases and J by 1 base, with 9 bases between them. CDR1 and CDR2 from the germline V gene are ENHRY and SYGVKD. CDR3 length: 15 residues. CDR3 coding DNA: TGTGCCATCAGTGAGTCCGTCAGCGCGAACACTGAAGCTTTCTTT. It encodes CAISESVSANTEAFF.

Comment on this clonotype: Mismatch with germline at one junction end may stem from a read error. The chain combines TRBV5-1 with TRBJ2-6; no reliable D call. Germline V gene sequence: CDR1 SGHRS, CDR2 YFSETQ. This CDR3 is built from 16 residues. This CDR3 reads CTSSLRRDSGANVLTF. The CDR3 region has the DNA TGCACCAGCAGCTTGAGAAGAGACTCTGGGGCCAACGTCCTGACTTTC.

This clonotype showed up just once. The CDR3 is CASSSVTGGADTEAFF. The CDR3 nucleotides are TGTGCCAGCAGTTCCGTCACAGGGGGCGCCGACACTGAAGCTTTCTTT. J is TRBJ1-1 and V is TRBV6-2 or TRBV6-3; 9 bases match TRBD1. The germline V gene has CDR1 MNHEY and CDR2 SVGEGT. V lost 4 bases, J lost 3 bases, and 9 bases stayed unmatched. The CDR3 is 16 residues long.

This clonotype turned up a few times. The chain joins TRBV20-1 to TRBJ2-3, with a tentative D call TRBD2 (5 bases). CDR1 and CDR2 from the germline V gene are DFQATT and SNEGSKA (reference sequence). This CDR3 spans 13 amino acids. Trimming took off 6 bases at V and 0 bases at J, with 10 bases between the two ends. CDR3 in DNA: TGCAGTGCGTGGACTTCTAGCACAGATACGCAGTATTTT. Its translation: CSAWTSSTDTQYF.

There are a few counts of this clonotype. The chain links TRBV27 to TRBJ2-1, with 13 bases matching TRBD2. The CDR3 consists of 13 residues. CDR1 is MNHEY, CDR2 SMNVEV, per germline (reference sequence). Germline trimming cut 5 bases from V and 13 bases from J; bases unmatched to any gene: 5. In nucleotides, the CDR3 is TGTGCCAGCAGTCCGACTAGCGGGGGGCCCCAGTTCTTC. This gives the protein CASSPTSGGPQFF.

The rearrangement links TRBV20-1 to TRBJ2-5; the match to TRBD2 covers 7 bases. Per germline, CDR1 DFQATT and CDR2 SNEGSKA (reference sequence). The CDR3 is made up of 15 amino acids. Losses at the gene ends were 0 bases for V and 5 bases for J; bases not matched to a gene: 9. CDR3 sequence reads: CSARDSGTILETQYF. DNA for the CDR3: TGCAGTGCTAGAGATTCCGGGACTATCCTTGAGACCCAGTACTTC.

V is TRBV20-1 and J is TRBJ2-5, with D maybe TRBD1 (5 bases). The J call may be mistaken, given a closer DNA end match to TRBJ2-7. Germline V CDR1 and CDR2: DFQATT, SNEGSKA (reference sequence). This CDR3 contains 14 residues. This chain's CDR3 is CSAKPLDITYEQYF. The CDR3 nucleotides are TGCAGTGCTAAGCCCCTGGACATAACCTACGAGCAGTACTTC.

The rearrangement uses TRBV4-2 and TRBJ1-2, with D maybe TRBD1 (5 bases). CDR1 and CDR2 (germline): LGHNA, YNFKEQ. The CDR3 spans 18 residues. V was cut by 1 base and J by 4 bases, with 22 bases left in between. CDR3 in amino acids: CASSQGGESGHVGYGYTF. In nucleotides, the CDR3 is TGTGCCAGCAGCCAAGGGGGCGAATCAGGACACGTCGGCTATGGCTACACCTTC.

This clonotype was recorded a few times. The chain joins TRBV4-2 to TRBJ1-2, with D possibly TRBD1 on 5 matching bases. Trimming took off 1 base at V and 0 bases at J, with 18 bases between the two ends. The CDR3 is 18 residues long. Germline V gene sequence: CDR1 LGHNA, CDR2 YNFKEQ. Here the CDR3 DNA reads TGTGCCAGCAGCCAAGTAGACGGGACTTCTTCATCTAACTATGGCTACACCTTC. It is translated as CASSQVDGTSSSNYGYTF.